What follows is one TCR beta chain and its context. Its cognate antigen has yet to be identified. The input lacks base qualities; no much larger clone sits a single base away. V lost 2 bases and J lost 2 bases; the stretch between them is 6 bases long. Reading from cysteine to phenylalanine, the CDR3 counts 14 amino acids. Only the CDR3 region is kept as DNA, spanning 42 bases read in frame from base 1. From the germline V gene, CDR1 is MNHNS and CDR2 is SASEGT. This entry comes from a study of shared clonotypes between healthy human individuals (dated by TCRdb to 2019 to 2021). About the full investigation: Three men and a couple of women, aged 18 to 49 years, made up the cohort. To estimate repertoire size and how much clonotype sharing occurs between individuals, the study deeply sequenced the blood TCR repertoires of roughly 5 healthy adults. Per donor, three plates each were used for CD4 naive and CD4 memory, two for CD8 naive, and one for CD8 memory. Each donor's leukapheresis produced roughly between about 0.8 and 8.9 billion PBMCs. To increase sequencing depth and limit assay-specific biases, different laboratories used diverse techniques to prepare libraries and sequence TCR repertoires. General conclusions and limits of the study: Clonotypes shared by all four sorted-subset donors showed higher generation probabilities than non-shared clonotypes. Pairwise subsampling indicated that sequencing depth was expected to affect the degree of clonotype sharing among donors. When several donors were compared, the shared fraction of clonotypes was about 5% for naive CD4, about 4% for naive CD8, 2.3% for memory CD4, and 0.4% for memory CD8. Naive subsets generally had larger estimated clonotype richness than memory subsets. Sampling was restricted to blood, and TCR repertoires in tissue are likely to differ from TCR repertoires in blood. The genetic and exposure-history diversity represented was limited by the small number of donors. Incomplete sequencing was indicated by rarefaction of sorted-subset datasets, despite the large sequencing depth.

Using the deep immunoSEQ assay, multiplex PCR amplified TCR CDR3 regions from genomic DNA. Extracted genomic DNA from each cell subset was distributed evenly across all wells of several immunoSEQ 96-well plates, and each plate was treated as a replicate. For sorted subsets, each replicate PCR was loaded with roughly 0.2 ug genomic DNA, equivalent to 30,000 or so T cell genomes. The purified libraries were quantified using a Qubit 3.0 fluorometer, sized with a Bioanalyzer 2100, and then quantified again using the KAPA Library Quantification kit. Every immunoSEQ 96-well plate was sequenced on a dedicated single-read 150-cycle Illumina NextSeq 550 flow cell. In the original analysis: Because only junctional sequences without quality scores were contained in the immunoSEQ output, filtering matching that applied to full-length reads could not be performed. To assign V/J genes and CDR3, sequences were annotated using PyIR, a Python wrapper for IgBLAST v1.9, with IMGT germline references. Reads were filtered out if the reads had weak V/J assignments (E-value above 1e-6), no CDR3, stop codons, out-of-frame junctions, or ambiguous translated residues. V3J clonotypes were defined as sequences sharing the same inferred V gene, J gene, and CDR3 amino acid sequence. To compute the percentage overlap between repertoires, the number of shared unique clonotypes was divided by the size of the smaller repertoire. RTK rarefaction, the Chao1 estimator, and Recon v2.1 estimates of unobserved clonotypes were used to assess repertoire richness. OLGA was used to compute generation probabilities for all TCRbeta clonotypes that the gDNA method yielded from a handful of donors. TCRdb carries this immuneACCESS record with in-frame sequences only. Its versions omit some clonotypes, under half of them owing to an unresolved V gene in the studies checked, with the rest unexplained. That table is the source of V, J and clone size, and D and trimming were worked out from the DNA. This sample is represented by a few million clones; approximately 94% of them were singletons. The ten largest account for less than 0.15% of the sample.

Donors were healthy HIV-negative adults with no recently reported acute infections or vaccinations. Every donor was a Caucasian adult living in Nashville, Tennessee, USA. Magnetic negative selection was used to enrich CD4+ T cells, after which naive cells were positively selected on CD45RA and the negative fraction became the memory subset. Blood was collected by leukapheresis, and PBMCs were isolated by Ficoll-Histopaque density gradient centrifugation and then cryopreserved in liquid nitrogen vapor phase. Purity and quantity of every magnetically sorted T cell population were checked by analytical flow cytometry. From each sorted fraction, genomic DNA was isolated and quantified by UV absorbance on a Nanodrop 2000c.

This clonotype was sampled from a man between 18 and 29 years old in good health. Here the chain combines TRBV6-1 and TRBJ2-2; the D gene identity is not certain. The sequenced material came from naive CD4+ T cells sorted from blood. Sample cell subset or site, as interpreted from the label and publication: CD45RA+ positively selected. CDR3 protein: CASSELDNTGELFF. The DNA sequence is given as TGTGCCAGCAGTGAACTGGATAACACCGGGGAGCTGTTTTTT.